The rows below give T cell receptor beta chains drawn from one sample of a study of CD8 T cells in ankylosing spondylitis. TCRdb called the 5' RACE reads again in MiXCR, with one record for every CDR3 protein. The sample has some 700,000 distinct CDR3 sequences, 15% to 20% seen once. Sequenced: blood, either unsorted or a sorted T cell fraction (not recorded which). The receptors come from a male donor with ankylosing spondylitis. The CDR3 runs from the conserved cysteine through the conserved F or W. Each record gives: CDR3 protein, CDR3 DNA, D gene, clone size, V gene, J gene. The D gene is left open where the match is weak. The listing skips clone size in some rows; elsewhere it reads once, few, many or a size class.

CASSPGQNDLTYEQYF,TGTGCCAGCAGCCCCGGACAAAATGACCTTACCTACGAGCAGTACTTC,.,.,TRBV7-9,TRBJ2-7
CSAGGQGGEQYF,TGCAGTGCTGGAGGACAGGGGGGCGAGCAGTACTTC,TRBD1,few,TRBV20-1,TRBJ2-7
CAWRTGTGRMGLSTDTQYF,TGTGCCTGGAGGACCGGGACAGGGAGGATGGGGCTAAGCACAGATACGCAGTATTTT,TRBD1,.,TRBV30,TRBJ2-3
CASSSSGGGTYEQYF,TGTGCCAGCAGTTCCAGTGGCGGGGGGACCTACGAGCAGTACTTC,TRBD2,.,TRBV6-2/TRBV6-3,TRBJ2-7
CSAKAGLYYTQFF,TGCAGTGCTAAGGCGGGGCTATACTACACCCAGTTCTTC,.,many,TRBV20-1,TRBJ2-1
CSARGGQGATDTQYF,TGCAGTGCTAGGGGGGGACAGGGGGCTACAGATACGCAGTATTTT,TRBD1,many,TRBV20-1,TRBJ2-3
CASSFGMYAEAFF,TGTGCCAGCAGTTTCGGGATGTACGCTGAAGCTTTCTTT,.,.,TRBV6-5,TRBJ1-1
CASSPGPLSGNTIYF,TGTGCCAGCAGTCCGGGGCCCCTGAGTGGAAACACCATATATTTT,.,many,TRBV12-3/TRBV12-4,TRBJ1-3
CASSQEGLGVTF,TGTGCCAGCAGCCAAGAGGGCCTTGGGGTGACTTTC,.,.,TRBV4-2,TRBJ2-6
CSVREGTGEQYF,TGCAGCGTAAGAGAGGGAACGGGGGAGCAGTACTTC,.,.,TRBV29-1,TRBJ2-7
CASSQDLESPLHF,TGCGCCAGCAGCCAAGATCTGGAATCACCCCTCCACTTT,.,.,TRBV4-1,TRBJ1-6
CASSYGSGVYGYTF,TGTGCCAGCAGTTACGGATCAGGTGTTTATGGCTACACCTTC,.,few,TRBV6-5,TRBJ1-2
CASSRWGIGDGDDYEQYF,TGCGCCAGCAGCCGGTGGGGGATTGGGGACGGGGACGACTACGAGCAGTACTTC,.,.,TRBV5-1,TRBJ2-7
CASSYRGQAVYEQYF,TGTGCCAGCAGTTACAGGGGGCAAGCAGTCTACGAGCAGTACTTC,TRBD1,few,TRBV6-5,TRBJ2-7
CASSFSAWGGSGTDGGGLHF,TGTGCCAGCAGCTTTAGTGCTTGGGGAGGCTCCGGCACCGACGGCGGGGGCCTCCACTTT,.,.,TRBV7-6,TRBJ1-6
CASSPRDNYYEQYF,TGTGCCAGCAGTCCCCGGGACAACTACTACGAGCAGTACTTC,.,few,TRBV12-3/TRBV12-4,TRBJ2-7
CASSLDSASYEQYF,TGTGCCAGCAGCTTAGATAGTGCCTCCTACGAGCAGTACTTC,.,.,TRBV13,TRBJ2-7
CASSRVDRDCIQPQHF,TGCGCCAGCAGCCGGGTGGACAGGGACTGCATTCAGCCCCAGCATTTT,TRBD1,.,TRBV5-1,TRBJ1-5
CASSLALGLLAKNIQYF,TGTGCCAGCAGTTTAGCGCTAGGACTCCTAGCCAAAAACATTCAGTACTTC,.,few,TRBV12-3/TRBV12-4,TRBJ2-4
CASSAAGLGYGYTF,TGTGCCAGCAGCGCCGCAGGGCTGGGCTATGGCTACACCTTC,.,.,TRBV9,TRBJ1-2
CASSLEGGRDIQYF,TGTGCCAGCAGCTTGGAGGGAGGCAGGGACATTCAGTACTTC,.,once,TRBV5-4,TRBJ2-4
CASSKPETGLYEQYF,TGTGCCAGCAGTAAACCGGAGACAGGCCTCTACGAGCAGTACTTC,.,many,TRBV27,TRBJ2-7
CASSTPPLSRDRYGANVLTF,TGTGCCAGCAGTACCCCCCCCCTGTCCCGGGACAGATACGGGGCCAACGTCCTGACTTTC,TRBD1,.,TRBV25-1,TRBJ2-6
CASSQAGTGEGETQYF,TGCGCCAGCAGCCAAGCCGGGACAGGGGAAGGGGAGACCCAGTACTTC,TRBD1,few,TRBV4-3,TRBJ2-5
CSAEGEGDNEQFF,TGCAGTGCCGAGGGTGAGGGAGACAATGAGCAGTTCTTC,.,.,TRBV20-1,TRBJ2-1
CASSEMGPRQYTF,TGCGCCAGCAGCGAAATGGGACCTCGCCAGTACACCTTC,.,.,TRBV4-1,TRBJ1-2
CASSHPGQGGEKLFF,TGCGCCAGCAGCCACCCGGGACAGGGTGGCGAAAAACTGTTTTTT,TRBD1,.,TRBV4-1,TRBJ1-4
CASSLVGGSGELFF,TGTGCCAGCAGTTTAGTCGGTGGGTCCGGGGAGCTGTTTTTT,.,few,TRBV28,TRBJ2-2
CASSLQDNSEAFF,TGTGCCAGCAGTTTGCAGGACAATTCTGAAGCTTTCTTT,.,.,TRBV12-3/TRBV12-4,TRBJ1-1
CAWEGGLEAFF,TGTGCCTGGGAGGGAGGCCTTGAAGCTTTCTTT,.,few,TRBV30,TRBJ1-1
CASSQDLGAAQVVYGYTF,TGTGCCAGCAGCCAAGATTTGGGGGCGGCGCAAGTCGTCTATGGCTACACCTTC,.,few,TRBV3-1,TRBJ1-2
CASTPITDTQYF,TGTGCCAGCACCCCGATTACAGATACGCAGTATTTT,.,many,TRBV12-3/TRBV12-4,TRBJ2-3
CASSSLIGRPSYNEQFF,TGTGCCAGCAGTTCCTTAATCGGCAGGCCATCCTACAATGAGCAGTTCTTC,.,few,TRBV12-3/TRBV12-4,TRBJ2-1
CASSQVSAGGPHEQFF,TGCGCCAGCAGCCAAGTTTCTGCGGGAGGCCCACATGAGCAGTTCTTC,TRBD2,few,TRBV4-3,TRBJ2-1
CASSYGRGTGYTF,TGTGCCAGCAGTTACGGCAGGGGGACTGGCTACACCTTC,TRBD1,.,TRBV6-5,TRBJ1-2
CASSYTKTGGNEQYF,TGTGCCAGCAGTTACACGAAGACAGGGGGCAACGAGCAGTACTTC,TRBD1,.,TRBV6-5,TRBJ2-7
CSARGSQREQFF,TGCAGTGCTAGAGGGTCCCAAAGGGAGCAGTTCTTC,.,few,TRBV20-1,TRBJ2-1
CASSLISGQGPTGELFF,TGTGCCAGCAGCTTGATTTCGGGACAGGGTCCCACCGGGGAGCTGTTTTTT,TRBD1,few,TRBV5-6,TRBJ2-2
CASSGPTSREQYF,TGTGCCAGCAGCGGCCCGACTAGCCGGGAGCAGTACTTC,TRBD2,few,TRBV11-2,TRBJ2-7
CSVEFRWTEAFF,TGCAGCGTTGAATTCCGGTGGACTGAAGCTTTCTTT,.,few,TRBV29-1,TRBJ1-1
CASSLTLLLMNIEAFF,TGTGCCAGCAGCTTAACGTTGCTGCTGATGAACATTGAAGCTTTCTTT,.,.,TRBV7-2,TRBJ1-1
CSVGRDRVEQFF,TGCAGCGTCGGCCGGGACAGAGTGGAGCAGTTCTTC,TRBD1,.,TRBV29-1,TRBJ2-1
CASSAGGSPLHF,TGTGCCAGCAGTGCAGGTGGTTCACCCCTCCACTTT,.,few,TRBV12-3/TRBV12-4,TRBJ1-6
CASSPSRASKRTEAFF,TGTGCCAGCAGCCCTAGTCGGGCCTCAAAGAGGACTGAAGCTTTCTTT,.,once,TRBV14,TRBJ1-1
CASSSGQTHTNTEAFF,TGCGCCAGCAGCTCGGGACAGACCCATACCAACACTGAAGCTTTCTTT,TRBD1,few,TRBV5-1,TRBJ1-1
CASSDGTGGYTGELFF,TGTGCCAGCAGTGACGGGACAGGGGGGTACACCGGGGAGCTGTTTTTT,TRBD1,.,TRBV6-1,TRBJ2-2
CASRRQGARTGELFF,TGTGCCAGCAGACGACAGGGGGCGAGGACCGGGGAGCTGTTTTTT,TRBD1,few,TRBV5-6,TRBJ2-2
CASSEYVTETQYF,TGTGCCAGCAGTGAATATGTGACGGAGACCCAGTACTTC,.,.,TRBV25-1,TRBJ2-5
CASSSTGGTLNEQFF,TGTGCCAGCTCCTCAACGGGGGGCACCCTCAATGAGCAGTTCTTC,.,.,TRBV12-3/TRBV12-4,TRBJ2-1
CSAQQGISYEQYF,TGCAGTGCTCAACAGGGGATATCCTACGAGCAGTACTTC,TRBD1,.,TRBV20-1,TRBJ2-7
CASTWGGSPYNEQFF,TGTGCCAGCACTTGGGGCGGGAGTCCTTACAATGAGCAGTTCTTC,TRBD2,few,TRBV27,TRBJ2-1
CASSPQLAGVSYEQYF,TGTGCCAGCAGCCCCCAACTAGCGGGAGTCTCCTACGAGCAGTACTTC,TRBD2,few,TRBV7-2,TRBJ2-7
CASSLRDENIQYF,TGTGCCAGCAGCTTAAGGGACGAAAACATTCAGTACTTC,.,.,TRBV11-1,TRBJ2-4
CSARVPGDTEAFF,TGCAGTGCTAGAGTGCCCGGGGACACTGAAGCTTTCTTT,.,few,TRBV20-1,TRBJ1-1
CASSWDGSSYNEQFF,TGTGCCAGCAGTTGGGACGGGAGCTCCTACAATGAGCAGTTCTTC,.,few,TRBV27,TRBJ2-1
CASSPPLGPEQFF,TGTGCCAGCAGCCCCCCCCTGGGTCCTGAGCAGTTCTTC,.,.,TRBV7-9,TRBJ2-1
CASGTGASYNEQFF,TGTGCCAGCGGAACGGGGGCCTCCTACAATGAGCAGTTCTTC,.,.,TRBV12-3/TRBV12-4,TRBJ2-1
CASTPGTGLSYNEQFF,TGTGCCAGTACCCCCGGGACAGGTCTTTCCTACAATGAGCAGTTCTTC,TRBD1,.,TRBV19,TRBJ2-1
CASSQDLAGRAYQPQHF,TGCGCCAGCAGCCAAGATCTGGCAGGGAGGGCGTATCAGCCCCAGCATTTT,.,.,TRBV4-3,TRBJ1-5
CASSQEVNYGYTF,TGTGCCAGCAGCCAAGAAGTTAACTATGGCTACACCTTC,.,.,TRBV14,TRBJ1-2